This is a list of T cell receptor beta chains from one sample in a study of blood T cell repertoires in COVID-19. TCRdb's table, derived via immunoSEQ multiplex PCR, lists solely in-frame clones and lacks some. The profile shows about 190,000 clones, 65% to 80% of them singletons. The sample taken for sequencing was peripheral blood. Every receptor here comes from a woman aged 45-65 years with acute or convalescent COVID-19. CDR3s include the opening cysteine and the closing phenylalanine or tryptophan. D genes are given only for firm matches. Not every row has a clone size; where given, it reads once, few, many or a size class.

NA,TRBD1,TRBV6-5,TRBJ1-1,CASRGQIEAFF,TGTGCCAGCAGGGGACAGATTGAAGCTTTCTTT
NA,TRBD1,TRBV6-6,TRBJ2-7,CASTLGQGVYSYEQYF,TGTGCCAGCACCTTGGGACAGGGGGTGTACTCCTACGAGCAGTACTTC
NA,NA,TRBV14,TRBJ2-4,CASSHRGSKNIQYF,TGTGCCAGCAGCCACAGGGGATCCAAAAACATTCAGTACTTC
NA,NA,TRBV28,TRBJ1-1,CASSLVGDTHSRAFF,TGTGCCAGCAGTTTGGTAGGGGACACCCACAGTCGGGCTTTCTTT
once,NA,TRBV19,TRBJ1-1,CASSILGTVNTEAFF,TGTGCCAGTAGTATATTGGGTACAGTGAACACTGAAGCTTTCTTT
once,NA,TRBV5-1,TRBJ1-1,CASSVQGNSEAFF,TGCGCCAGCTCCGTACAGGGTAACTCTGAAGCTTTCTTT
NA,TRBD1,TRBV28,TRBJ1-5,CAGGQGGVQPQHF,TGTGCCGGGGGACAGGGGGGTGTTCAGCCCCAGCATTTT
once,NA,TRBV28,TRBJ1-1,CASSFPTRSTEAFF,TGTGCCAGCAGTTTCCCTACTCGGAGCACTGAAGCTTTCTTT
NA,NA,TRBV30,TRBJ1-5,CAWSGDSLGNQPQHF,TGTGCCTGGAGTGGAGACAGCTTGGGCAATCAGCCCCAGCATTTT
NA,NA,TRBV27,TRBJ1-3,CASRSPAGPSGNTIYF,TGTGCCAGCAGGTCCCCGGCGGGGCCGTCTGGAAACACCATATATTTT
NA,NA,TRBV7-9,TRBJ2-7,CASSLEIREYAYEQYF,TGTGCCAGCAGCTTAGAAATTCGGGAGTACGCCTACGAGCAGTACTTC
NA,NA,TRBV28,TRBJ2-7,CASSTRDLGYEQYF,TGTGCCAGCAGCACCCGGGACTTGGGCTACGAGCAGTACTTC
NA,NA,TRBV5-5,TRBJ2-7,CASSLVEGDYEQYF,TGTGCCAGCAGCTTGGTGGAGGGTGACTACGAGCAGTACTTC
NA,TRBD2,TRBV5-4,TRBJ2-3,CASSLTSGSSDTQYF,TGTGCCAGCAGCTTAACTAGCGGGAGCTCGGATACGCAGTATTTT
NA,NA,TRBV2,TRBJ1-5,CASSGGQNQPQHF,TGTGCCAGCAGTGGTGGACAGAATCAGCCCCAGCATTTT
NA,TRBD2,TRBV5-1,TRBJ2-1,CASSLAVAGTNEQFF,TGCGCCAGCAGCTTGGCCGTAGCGGGGACTAATGAGCAGTTCTTC
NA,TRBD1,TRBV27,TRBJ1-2,CASRPGTGSNYGYTF,TGTGCCAGCAGGCCCGGGACAGGGAGTAACTATGGCTACACCTTC
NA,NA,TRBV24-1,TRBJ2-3,CATSGGHTDTQYF,TGTGCCACCAGTGGGGGGCACACAGATACGCAGTATTTT
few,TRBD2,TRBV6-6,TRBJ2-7,CASRVQREPYEQYF,TGTGCCAGCAGAGTCCAGCGGGAGCCCTACGAGCAGTACTTC
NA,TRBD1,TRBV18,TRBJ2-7,CASSPRTGAPYEQYF,TGTGCCAGCTCACCAAGGACAGGGGCCCCCTACGAGCAGTACTTC
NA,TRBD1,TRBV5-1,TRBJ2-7,CASSPRDRPYEQYF,TGCGCCAGCAGCCCCCGGGACAGGCCCTACGAGCAGTACTTC
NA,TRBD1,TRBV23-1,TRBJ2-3,CASSPSGGTGTDTQYF,TGCGCCAGCAGTCCCTCCGGTGGGACAGGCACAGATACGCAGTATTTT
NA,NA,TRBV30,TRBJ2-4,CAWSVPPQKNIQYF,TGTGCCTGGAGTGTACCCCCACAGAAAAACATTCAGTACTTC
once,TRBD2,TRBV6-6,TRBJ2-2,CASSLGLAGGQGELFF,TGTGCCAGCAGTCTCGGACTAGCGGGGGGGCAGGGGGAGCTGTTTTTT
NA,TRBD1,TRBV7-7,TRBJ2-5,CASSSRQGPGETQYF,TGTGCTAGCAGCTCTAGACAGGGGCCAGGGGAGACCCAGTACTTC